This T cell receptor (beta chain) is drawn from a study of post-analysis software for immune sequencing data. Study results and caveats: Roughly 5 TRBV segments, TRBV5-6, TRBV5-1 and TRBV20-1 among them, were found more frequent in patients than controls.

Included in the TCR beta cDNA libraries were unique molecular identifiers. TCRdb analysed the PCR reads with MiXCR anew, one entry per CDR3 protein. The top ten hold roughly an eighth of the sample, which has about 400,000 distinct CDR3 sequences, less than 40% seen once. As for this clonotype: Its antigen is unknown.

The CDR3 is 14 residues long. The V and J ends lost 3 bases and 4 bases, in that order; junction bases with no gene match: 2. This clonotype originated in a girl aged 10-17 years with multiple sclerosis. This chain uses TRBV12-3 or TRBV12-4 with TRBJ2-5; 10 nucleotides line up with TRBD2. The sequenced material came from blood. The CDR3 sequence is CASSFERGGETQYF. The DNA for the CDR3 is TGTGCCAGCAGTTTTGAGCGGGGGGGAGAGACCCAGTACTTC.